This T cell receptor beta chain stems from a study of blood T cell repertoires in COVID-19. Study at large: Researchers got acute and convalescent COVID-19 samples from the United States, Italy and Spain. PBMCs, B-cell-depleted T cells, or T cells provided the cDNA or gDNA that made up the material.

It was during active infection that Seattle patients were enrolled and then longitudinally followed. In the original processing: For nucleated cells, counts were estimated from reference gene primer amplification. Some clones are missing from TCRdb's copy, which holds only in-frame ones; the method was immunoSEQ multiplex PCR. From that table come the V and J calls and clone size; the DNA was used to work out D and trimming. The sample contains about half a million clones, 89% of which appear only once. The germline V gene has CDR1 MNHNY and CDR2 SVGAGI (reference sequence). Trimming stripped 5 bases from V and 8 bases from J, with 15 bases between. The CDR3 spans 14 residues.

Material: peripheral blood. The clonotype comes from a man aged 18 to 30 with COVID-19, enrolled during active disease. V is TRBV6-6 and J is TRBJ1-4; a weak D match, TRBD1 (6 bases). The DNA of the CDR3 is TGTGCCAGCAGTCCCCACGCAGGGGAAGAAAAACTGTTTTTT. This encodes CASSPHAGEEKLFF.